This record concerns one TCR beta chain sequence. Antigen unknown. The record originates from a study of cytomegalovirus exposure and HLA in healthy donors. General observations from the study: Three CMV-associated chains were confirmed in vitro to be specific for CMV antigens.

Researchers ran the PCR with 60 Vbeta and 13 Jbeta primers. Sequencing used immunoSEQ multiplex PCR; TCRdb keeps in-frame clones, though not all of them. In the table there are 150,000 to 200,000 clones, approximately 73% of which are singletons. Trimming pared 0 bases from V and 4 bases from J, leaving 7 bases between. This CDR3 spans 13 amino acids. The germline V gene encodes CDR1 SGHRS and CDR2 YFSETQ. V usage is TRBV5-1 and J usage is TRBJ1-1, with no clear D. Sequenced sample: PBMCs. The sequence was collected from a woman in her thirties in good health and CMV-seropositive. This CDR3 is CASSLDLATEAFF. CDR3 nucleotide sequence: TGCGCCAGCAGCTTGGATCTAGCCACTGAAGCTTTCTTT.